This TCR beta chain emerged from a study of radiation and T cells in renal cell carcinoma. For the study at large: Nephrectomy followed 15 Gy stereotactic body radiation by 4 weeks.

Regarding time point: blood 2 weeks post-SBRT. Treatment: 15 Gy SBRT to primary tumor, nephrectomy 4 weeks later. V shed 2 bases and J 10 bases; nucleotides not matched to a gene: 14. This CDR3 is built from 17 residues. The germline CDR1 and CDR2 sequences are MRHNA and SNTAGT. Clones were sequenced by immunoSEQ multiplex PCR, and TCRdb holds only the in-frame ones, with some missing. The repertoire holds roughly 78,000 clones, with about four fifths as singletons. Here the sequenced sample was blood, taken from a patient whose treatment included radiotherapy and nephrectomy. The source of this sequence is a man in his fifties or sixties with renal cell carcinoma. The genes are TRBV6-4 and TRBJ2-1; 10 positions agree with TRBD2. The CDR3 DNA reads TGTGCCAGCAGTGACATCTCAGGGAGCGGGAGGGCAGGGGAGCAGTTCTTC. Protein product: CASSDISGSGRAGEQFF.